Listed here is a single TCR beta chain. Its antigen is undetermined. Treatment reported: over 15 received Ad26.COV2.S at low or high dose, single or two shots; roughly five received placebo; per-sample allocation not given. Day 63 after the first injection of vaccine or placebo was the sampling time. These data come from a study of Ad26.COV2.S vaccination and SARS-CoV-2 variants. Study-wide background: Each vaccinee took Ad26.COV2.S intramuscularly, once or twice 56 days apart.

This CDR3 is 15 amino acids long. V shed 7 bases and J 2 bases; nucleotides not matched to a gene: 9. In germline, CDR1 is MNHNY, CDR2 SVGAGI (reference sequence). TCRdb's copy holds only in-frame clones and misses some; the assay was immunoSEQ multiplex PCR. The sample carries 380,000 or so clones, roughly nine tenths recorded once. General study findings and limits: The placebo group had lower spike-specific TCR breadth than the vaccine recipients did. Vaccine and placebo recipients had comparable breadth of non-spike TCRs.

The receptor's source is a person between 18 and 65 years old who received the Ad26.COV2.S COVID-19 vaccine or a placebo. The chain carries TRBV6-6 and TRBJ2-7, with TRBD1 matching 9 bases. The sample was peripheral blood, taken in a trial of Ad26.COV2.S vaccine versus placebo. CDR3 in amino acids: CASNRDREGAYEQYF. In nucleotides, the CDR3 is TGTGCCAGCAACCGGGACAGGGAAGGGGCCTACGAGCAGTACTTC.